This TCR beta chain derives from a study of PD-L1 blockade in urothelial cancer. Study-level background: Analysis of the blood was performed 3 weeks (second dose) and 6 weeks after treatment start. Median blood clonality was about 0.086, with 75,000 to 100,000 unique TCRs.

The study's findings and limits: When measured at 3 weeks, tumor-associated blood clones expanded more in durable-benefit patients.

Germline V lookup: CDR1 LNHDA, CDR2 SQIVND (reference sequence). The V and J ends lost 10 bases and 11 bases respectively, with 23 bases between them. The CDR3 loop spans 13 amino acids. Time point reported: peripheral blood 6 weeks after treatment start. With regard to this clone: Its antigen is still unknown.

Templates that were synthetic TCR analogs were spiked into each PCR. TCRdb's table, derived via immunoSEQ multiplex PCR, lists solely in-frame clones and lacks some. The sample has around 21,000 clones; under 85% are singletons. This chain uses TRBV19 with TRBJ1-2, with D tentatively TRBD1 (5 bases). The source material was PBMCs, sampled around atezolizumab (anti-PD-L1) treatment. The TCR sequence derives from a man aged 50 or older with urothelial cancer. This CDR3 reads CATSTQGFRSYTF. The CDR3 nucleotides are TGTGCCACCTCTACCCAGGGATTTCGATCATACACCTTC.